This TCR beta chain was captured in a study of chemoradiotherapy in HPV16-positive cancers. Repeated repertoire sampling spanned the course of chemoradiotherapy. Unmatched junction bases numbered 3, after V lost 5 bases and J lost 1 base. This CDR3 region has 15 residues. The germline V gene encodes CDR1 LGHNA and CDR2 YNFKEQ. Study results and caveats: HPV-responsive T-cell expansion during chemoradiotherapy was linked to improved recurrence-free survival in HPV16-positive patients. HPV-specific T cells were functionally defined from only two HPV16-positive patients.

Generated by immunoSEQ multiplex PCR, the TCRdb table keeps only in-frame clones and is missing some. The table includes about 22,000 clones, roughly 92% detected once. As regards this clone: The antigen is unknown.

J is TRBJ2-5 and V is TRBV4-2, with 11 bases matching TRBD1. The TCR was taken from a human donor with HPV-associated anogenital cancer. Here the sequenced sample was blood, taken from a patient who underwent chemoradiotherapy. The CDR3 sequence is CASSSGTGGQETQYF. As DNA, the CDR3 is TGTGCCAGCAGCTCCGGGACAGGGGGCCAAGAGACCCAGTACTTC.